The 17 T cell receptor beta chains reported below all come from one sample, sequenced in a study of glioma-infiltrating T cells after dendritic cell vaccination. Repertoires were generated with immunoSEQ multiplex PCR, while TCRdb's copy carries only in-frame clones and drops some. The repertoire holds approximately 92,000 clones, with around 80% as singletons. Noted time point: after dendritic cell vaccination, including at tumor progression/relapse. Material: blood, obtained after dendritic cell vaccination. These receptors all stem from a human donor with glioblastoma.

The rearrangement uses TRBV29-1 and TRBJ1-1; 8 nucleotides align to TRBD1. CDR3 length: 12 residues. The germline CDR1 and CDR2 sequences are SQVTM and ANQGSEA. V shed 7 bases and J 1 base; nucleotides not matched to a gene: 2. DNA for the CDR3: TGCAGCGCAGGGACAGGGAACACTGAAGCTTTCTTT. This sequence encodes CSAGTGNTEAFF.

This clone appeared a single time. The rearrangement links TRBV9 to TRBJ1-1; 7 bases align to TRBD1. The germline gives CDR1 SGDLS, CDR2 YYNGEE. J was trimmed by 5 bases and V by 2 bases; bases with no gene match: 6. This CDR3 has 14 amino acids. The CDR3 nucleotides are TGTGCCAGCAGCGTCACAGGGGTGGAAACTGAAGCTTTCTTT. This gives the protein CASSVTGVETEAFF.

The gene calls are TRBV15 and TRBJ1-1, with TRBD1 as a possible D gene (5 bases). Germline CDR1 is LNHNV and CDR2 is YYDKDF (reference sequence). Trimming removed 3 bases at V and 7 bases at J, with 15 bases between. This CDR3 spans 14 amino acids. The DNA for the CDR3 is TGTGCCACCAGCAGTCGCGACGGGACTATTGAAGCTTTCTTT. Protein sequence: CATSSRDGTIEAFF.

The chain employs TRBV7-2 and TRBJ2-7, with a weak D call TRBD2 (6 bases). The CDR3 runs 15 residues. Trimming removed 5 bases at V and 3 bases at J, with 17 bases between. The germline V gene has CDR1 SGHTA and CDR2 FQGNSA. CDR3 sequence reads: CASSATGSGGYEQYF. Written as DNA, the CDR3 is TGTGCCAGCAGCGCCACGGGTAGCGGCGGCTACGAGCAGTACTTC. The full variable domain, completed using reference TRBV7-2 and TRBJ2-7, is GAGVSQSPSNKVTEKGKDVELRCDPISGHTALYWYRQSLGQGLEFLIYFQGNSAPDKSGLPSDRFSAERTGGSVSTLTIQRTQQEDSAVYLCASSATGSGGYEQYFGPGTRLTVT.

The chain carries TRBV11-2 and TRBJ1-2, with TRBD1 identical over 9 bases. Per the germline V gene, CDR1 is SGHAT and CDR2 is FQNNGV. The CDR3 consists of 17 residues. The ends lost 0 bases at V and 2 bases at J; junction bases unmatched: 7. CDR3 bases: TGTGCCAGCAGCTTAGATCCAGGACAGGGGCTGAACTATGGCTACACCTTC. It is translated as CASSLDPGQGLNYGYTF. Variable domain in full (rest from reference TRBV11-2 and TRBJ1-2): EAGVAQSPRYKIIEKRQSVAFWCNPISGHATLYWYQQILGQGPKLLIQFQNNGVVDDSQLPKDRFSAERLKGVDSTLKIQPAKLEDSAVYLCASSLDPGQGLNYGYTFGSGTRLTVV.

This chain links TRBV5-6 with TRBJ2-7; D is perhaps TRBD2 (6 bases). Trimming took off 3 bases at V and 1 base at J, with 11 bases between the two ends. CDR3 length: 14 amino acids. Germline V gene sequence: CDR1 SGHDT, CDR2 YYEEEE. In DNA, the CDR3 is TGTGCCAGCAGCTGGGAGGACGGATCCTACGAGCAGTACTTC. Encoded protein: CASSWEDGSYEQYF.

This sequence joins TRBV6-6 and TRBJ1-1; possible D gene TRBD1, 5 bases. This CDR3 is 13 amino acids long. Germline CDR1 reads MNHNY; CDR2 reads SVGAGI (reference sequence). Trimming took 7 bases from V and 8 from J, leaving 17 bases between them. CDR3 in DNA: TGTGCCAGCACCGACCCCGGGCAGGGCGAAGCTTTCTTT. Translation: CASTDPGQGEAFF.

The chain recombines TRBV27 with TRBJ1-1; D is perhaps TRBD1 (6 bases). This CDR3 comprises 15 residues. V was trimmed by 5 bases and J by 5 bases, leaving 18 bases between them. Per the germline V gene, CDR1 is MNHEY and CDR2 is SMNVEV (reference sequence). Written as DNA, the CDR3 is TGTGCCAGCAGTGCCGATTGGGGGGGCGGTACTGAAGCTTTCTTT. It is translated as CASSADWGGGTEAFF.

The chain's CDR3 is CSGETNYGYTF. The CDR3 nucleotides read TGCAGCGGGGAGACTAACTATGGCTACACCTTC. The genes are TRBV29-1 and TRBJ1-2; D is uncertain. The V gene's germline CDR1 is SQVTM and CDR2 ANQGSEA. This CDR3 comprises 11 residues. Trimming shortened V by 7 bases and J by 0 bases, and 6 bases separated the two germline ends.

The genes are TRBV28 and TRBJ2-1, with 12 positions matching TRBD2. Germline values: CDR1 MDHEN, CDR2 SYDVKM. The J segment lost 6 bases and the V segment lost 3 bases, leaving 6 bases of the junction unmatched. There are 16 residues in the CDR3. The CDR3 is CASSLWTSGMINEQFF. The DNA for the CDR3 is TGTGCCAGCAGTTTGTGGACTAGCGGGATGATCAATGAGCAGTTCTTC.

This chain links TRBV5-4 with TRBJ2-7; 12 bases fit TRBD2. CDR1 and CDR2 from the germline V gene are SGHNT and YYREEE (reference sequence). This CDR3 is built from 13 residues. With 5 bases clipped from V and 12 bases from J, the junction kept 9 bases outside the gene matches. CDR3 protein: CASRSGTSGPLYF. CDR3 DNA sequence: TGTGCCAGCAGGTCCGGGACTAGCGGGCCCCTGTACTTC. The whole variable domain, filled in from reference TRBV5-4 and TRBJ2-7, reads ETGVTQSPTHLIKTRGQQVTLRCSSQSGHNTVSWYQQALGQGPQFIFQYYREEENGRGNFPPRFSGLQFPNYSSELNVNALELDDSALYLCASRSGTSGPLYFGPGTRLTVT.

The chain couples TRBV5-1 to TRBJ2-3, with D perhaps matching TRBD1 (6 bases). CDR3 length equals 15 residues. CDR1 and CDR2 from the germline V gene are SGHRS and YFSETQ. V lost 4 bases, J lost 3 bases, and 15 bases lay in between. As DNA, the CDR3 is TGCGCCAGCAGCCAAACTGGACAGCCGACAGATACGCAGTATTTT. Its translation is CASSQTGQPTDTQYF.

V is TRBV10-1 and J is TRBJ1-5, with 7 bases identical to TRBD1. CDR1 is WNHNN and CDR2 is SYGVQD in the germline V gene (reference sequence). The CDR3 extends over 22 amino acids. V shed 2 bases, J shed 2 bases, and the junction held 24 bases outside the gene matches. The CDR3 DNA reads TGCGCCAGCAGTGAGCAGAGGGGTATGGACAGGCGTTTTATAGTCGGCAATCAGCCCCAGCATTTT. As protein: CASSEQRGMDRRFIVGNQPQHF.

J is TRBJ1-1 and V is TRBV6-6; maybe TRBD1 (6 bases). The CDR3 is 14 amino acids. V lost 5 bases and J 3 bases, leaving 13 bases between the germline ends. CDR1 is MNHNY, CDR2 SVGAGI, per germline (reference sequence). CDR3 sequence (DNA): TGTGCCAGCAGTAATACAGGGAGAGACACTGAAGCTTTCTTT. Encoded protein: CASSNTGRDTEAFF.

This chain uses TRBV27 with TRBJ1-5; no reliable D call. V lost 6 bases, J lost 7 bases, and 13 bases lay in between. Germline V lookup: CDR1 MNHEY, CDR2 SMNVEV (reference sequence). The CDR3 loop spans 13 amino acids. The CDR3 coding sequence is TGTGCCAGCAGCTTTCTTGAGGGCCAGCCCCAGCATTTT. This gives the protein CASSFLEGQPQHF.

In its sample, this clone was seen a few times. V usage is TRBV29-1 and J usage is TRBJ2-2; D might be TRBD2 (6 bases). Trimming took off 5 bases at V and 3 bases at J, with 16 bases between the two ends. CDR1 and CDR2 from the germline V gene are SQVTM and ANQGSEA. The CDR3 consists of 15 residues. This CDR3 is CSVKAPGLYTGELFF. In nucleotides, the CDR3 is TGCAGCGTTAAGGCGCCGGGACTGTACACCGGGGAGCTGTTTTTT.

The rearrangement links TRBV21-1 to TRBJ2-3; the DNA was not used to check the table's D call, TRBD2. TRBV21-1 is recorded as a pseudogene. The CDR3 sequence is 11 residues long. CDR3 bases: TGTGCCAGCAGCCCTCCAGATACGCAGTATTTT. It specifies CASSPPDTQYF.